The T cell receptor beta chain under discussion was sequenced for a study of T cell changes during pregnancy in multiple sclerosis. Repertoires were generated with immunoSEQ multiplex PCR, while TCRdb's copy carries only in-frame clones and drops some. Among around 63,000 clones listed, roughly 89% were seen once. The source of this sequence is a female donor in good health, enrolled as a control in a pregnancy study. The starting material was peripheral blood, obtained in the third trimester of pregnancy.

The CDR3: CASSPPPDWTGTQPQHF. The CDR3 nucleotides are TGTGCCAGCTCACCTCCCCCCGATTGGACAGGGACTCAGCCCCAGCATTTT. This chain joins TRBV18 and TRBJ1-5, with 8 nucleotides matching TRBD1. The trim removed 3 bases at V and 6 bases at J, leaving 13 bases unmatched. The CDR3 is 17 residues long. Germline V gene lookup returns CDR1 KGHSH and CDR2 LQKENI. Using reference TRBV18 and TRBJ1-5 for the parts outside the CDR3, the full variable domain is NAGVMQNPRHLVRRRGQEARLRCSPMKGHSHVYWYRQLPEEGLKFMVYLQKENIIDESGMPKERFSAEFPKEGPSILRIQQVVRGDSAAYFCASSPPPDWTGTQPQHFGDGTRLSIL.